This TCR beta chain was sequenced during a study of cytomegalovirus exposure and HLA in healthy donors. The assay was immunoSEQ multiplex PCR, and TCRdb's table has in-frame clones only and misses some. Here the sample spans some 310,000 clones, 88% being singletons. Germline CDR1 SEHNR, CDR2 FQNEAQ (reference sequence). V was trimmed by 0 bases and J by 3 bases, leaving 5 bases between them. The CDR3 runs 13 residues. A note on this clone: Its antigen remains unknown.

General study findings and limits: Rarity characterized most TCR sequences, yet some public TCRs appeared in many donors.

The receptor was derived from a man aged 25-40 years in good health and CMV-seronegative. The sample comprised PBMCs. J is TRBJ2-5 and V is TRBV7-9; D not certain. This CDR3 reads CASSLASKETQYF. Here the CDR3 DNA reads TGTGCCAGCAGCTTAGCCAGTAAAGAGACCCAGTACTTC.